This is a list of T cell receptor beta chains from one sample in a study of OX40 agonist ivuxolimab in advanced cancers. Clones were read by immunoSEQ multiplex PCR, and TCRdb kept only the in-frame ones, dropping some. The sample holds 71,000 or so clones, more than 75% seen once. Sequenced material: CD4+ or CD8+ T cells sorted from blood, taken in a trial of the OX40 agonist ivuxolimab. The receptors derive from an adult with an advanced solid tumor such as melanoma, head and neck, liver or kidney cancer. CDR3s include the opening cysteine and the closing phenylalanine or tryptophan. D genes are given only for firm matches. Some rows mark clone size as missing; the rest say once, few, many or name a class of expanded clone.

J	V	D	size	CDR3	DNA
TRBJ2-3	TRBV6-4	TRBD1	-	CASSEGTGGTDTQYF	TGTGCCAGCAGTGAGGGGACAGGGGGCACAGATACGCAGTATTTT
TRBJ2-1	TRBV5-1	-	-	CASSLGTPNEQFF	TGCGCCAGCAGCCTGGGGACTCCCAATGAGCAGTTCTTC
TRBJ2-7	TRBV6-1	-	-	CASSRTLGPLYEQYF	TGTGCCAGCAGTAGGACACTCGGACCCCTCTACGAGCAGTACTTC
TRBJ2-5	TRBV9	TRBD1	few	CASSAYRDSQETQYF	TGTGCCAGCAGCGCTTACCGGGACAGCCAAGAGACCCAGTACTTC
TRBJ2-3	TRBV5-4	-	-	CASSLGTSSTQYF	TGTGCCAGCAGCTTGGGGACGTCAAGTACGCAGTATTTT
TRBJ1-1	TRBV18	-	-	CASSPQTEAFF	TGTGCCAGCTCACCACAGACTGAAGCTTTCTTT
TRBJ1-5	TRBV7-8	-	-	CASSLGPGANQPQHF	TGTGCCAGCAGCTTAGGCCCTGGGGCCAATCAGCCCCAGCATTTT
TRBJ1-2	TRBV6-5	TRBD1	-	CASSRMSGGASGYTF	TGTGCCAGCAGTCGCATGTCAGGGGGCGCGAGTGGCTACACCTTC
TRBJ1-3	TRBV6-6	-	-	CASRFEGGGGNTIYF	TGTGCCAGCAGGTTTGAAGGAGGGGGAGGAAACACCATATATTTT
TRBJ1-5	TRBV2	-	once	CASSEARGTLGRNQPQHF	TGTGCCAGCAGTGAAGCGAGGGGGACCTTGGGCCGTAATCAGCCCCAGCATTTT
TRBJ2-1	TRBV15	TRBD1	-	CATSRGFRDRYNEQFF	TGTGCCACCAGCAGAGGGTTTAGGGACAGGTACAATGAGCAGTTCTTC
TRBJ1-6	TRBV19	-	-	CASSGDSPLHF	TGTGCCAGTAGCGGAGATTCACCCCTCCACTTT
TRBJ1-2	TRBV28	TRBD1	-	CASSPHRGLYGYTF	TGTGCCAGCAGTCCACACAGGGGTCTCTATGGCTACACCTTC
TRBJ2-1	TRBV7-2	TRBD1	few	CASSILGTDNEQFF	TGTGCCAGCAGCATACTAGGGACAGACAATGAGCAGTTCTTC
TRBJ2-1	TRBV6-6	-	-	CASSRDSYNEQFF	TGTGCCAGCAGCAGGGACTCCTACAATGAGCAGTTCTTC
TRBJ1-4	TRBV28	TRBD1	-	CASSQGGGEKLFF	TGTGCCAGCAGTCAGGGGGGGGGTGAAAAACTGTTTTTT
TRBJ2-7	TRBV5-1	-	-	CASSLAVQGRTDEQYF	TGCGCCAGCAGCTTGGCCGTTCAGGGGAGGACAGACGAGCAGTACTTC
TRBJ1-1	TRBV5-1	-	medium-sized	CASSSRWGANTEAFF	TGCGCCAGCAGCTCCCGTTGGGGGGCGAACACTGAAGCTTTCTTT
TRBJ2-1	TRBV7-2	-	once	CASSLNWYNEQFF	TGTGCCAGCAGCTTAAACTGGTACAATGAGCAGTTCTTC
TRBJ1-2	TRBV5-4	-	-	CASSSGTGFGYTF	TGTGCCAGCAGCTCGGGAACAGGGTTTGGCTACACCTTC
TRBJ2-2	TRBV11-3	-	-	CASSASPNTGELFF	TGTGCCAGCAGCGCGTCACCGAACACCGGGGAGCTGTTTTTT
TRBJ1-2	TRBV30	-	-	CAWSNRESGYGYTF	TGTGCCTGGAGTAACAGGGAAAGCGGCTATGGCTACACCTTC
TRBJ1-1	TRBV30	-	few	CACSLGFNTEAFF	TGTGCCTGCTCCCTGGGGTTCAACACTGAAGCTTTCTTT
TRBJ2-5	TRBV6-1	TRBD1	once	CASSEFQGQETQYF	TGTGCCAGCAGTGAGTTCCAGGGACAGGAGACCCAGTACTTC
TRBJ1-1	TRBV5-1	-	-	CASSPSFDRLNTEAFF	TGCGCCAGCAGCCCCTCCTTCGACAGGCTGAACACTGAAGCTTTCTTT
TRBJ1-2	TRBV5-6	TRBD1	-	CASSLIQGVNYGYTF	TGTGCCAGCAGCTTGATACAGGGGGTTAACTATGGCTACACCTTC
TRBJ2-6	TRBV27	-	-	CASSSLITGANVLTF	TGTGCCAGCAGTTCCCTTATTACTGGGGCCAACGTCCTGACTTTC
TRBJ2-5	TRBV11-3	TRBD1	-	CASSLLGTVETQYF	TGTGCCAGCAGCTTACTCGGGACAGTCGAGACCCAGTACTTC
TRBJ2-3	TRBV7-2	-	once	CASSPHGRSTDTQYF	TGTGCCAGCAGCCCGCACGGTCGCTCCACAGATACGCAGTATTTT
TRBJ1-5	TRBV6-1	TRBD1	-	CASTSPDRPNRPQHF	TGTGCCAGCACTTCACCGGACAGGCCAAATAGGCCCCAGCATTTT
TRBJ1-2	TRBV5-8	-	-	CASSLYQGYYGYTF	TGTGCCAGCAGCTTGTATCAGGGATACTATGGCTACACCTTC
TRBJ1-4	TRBV4-1	TRBD1	-	CASSHQTGNEKLFF	TGCGCCAGCAGCCACCAGACAGGGAATGAAAAACTGTTTTTT
TRBJ2-3	TRBV19	TRBD2	-	CASSREGSGVQDTQYF	TGTGCCAGTAGTAGGGAAGGTAGCGGGGTTCAAGATACGCAGTATTTT
TRBJ1-2	TRBV5-8	TRBD1	few	CASRYRDRGLRYPGYTF	TGTGCCAGCAGGTACCGGGACAGGGGGTTACGGTATCCTGGCTACACCTTC
TRBJ2-7	TRBV6-6	-	-	CASSGGMAYEQYF	TGTGCCAGCAGTGGCGGGATGGCCTACGAGCAGTACTTC
TRBJ2-2	TRBV6-5	-	-	CATQRTRGTGELFF	TGTGCCACCCAAAGAACCCGGGGCACCGGGGAGCTGTTTTTT
TRBJ1-3	TRBV30	-	-	CAWSQFRSGNTIYF	TGTGCCTGGAGTCAGTTTCGCTCTGGAAACACCATATATTTT
TRBJ2-1	TRBV7-6	TRBD1	-	CASSGQVGDEQFF	TGTGCCAGCAGCGGACAGGTTGGGGATGAGCAGTTCTTC
TRBJ1-2	TRBV28	-	-	CASSITPLPRYTF	TGTGCCAGCAGTATTACTCCTCTCCCACGTTACACCTTC
TRBJ1-5	TRBV30	-	-	CAWSFGGGNQPQHF	TGTGCCTGGAGTTTTGGAGGGGGGAATCAGCCCCAGCATTTT
TRBJ2-5	TRBV7-7	-	-	CASSRDFQETQYF	TGTGCCAGCAGCCGGGACTTCCAAGAGACCCAGTACTTC
TRBJ1-6	TRBV29-1	-	-	CSEAWGRGEESPLHF	TGCAGCGAAGCCTGGGGGAGGGGTGAAGAGTCACCCCTCCACTTT
TRBJ2-7	TRBV5-6	-	-	CASRSMNPPYEQYF	TGTGCCAGCAGATCCATGAACCCGCCCTACGAGCAGTACTTC
TRBJ1-2	TRBV7-8	-	-	CASTPRSETGVYGYTF	TGTGCCAGCACCCCCCGGAGTGAGACAGGAGTCTATGGCTACACCTTC
TRBJ2-2	TRBV25-1	TRBD1	-	CASSADRDTGELFF	TGTGCCAGCAGCGCGGACAGGGACACCGGGGAGCTGTTTTTT
TRBJ2-6	TRBV6-5	-	-	CASSFAPSGANVLTF	TGTGCCAGCAGTTTCGCCCCCTCTGGGGCCAACGTCCTGACTTTC
TRBJ2-1	TRBV28	TRBD2	-	CASGSGGNYNEQFF	TGTGCCAGCGGAAGCGGGGGAAACTACAATGAGCAGTTCTTC
TRBJ2-7	TRBV28	-	-	CASSFRLLVGAYEQYF	TGTGCCAGCAGTTTCCGTTTGCTTGTAGGGGCCTACGAGCAGTACTTC
TRBJ2-3	TRBV10-2	TRBD2	few	CASSDLPFSGSGRTDTQYF	TGCGCCAGCAGTGATCTCCCGTTTTCGGGTAGCGGGAGAACAGATACGCAGTATTTT
TRBJ1-1	TRBV27	TRBD1	-	CASSLLGTGREAFF	TGTGCCAGCAGTTTACTCGGGACAGGGCGAGAAGCTTTCTTT
TRBJ1-1	TRBV18	-	few	CASSPPVGATEAFF	TGTGCCAGCTCACCACCGGTCGGGGCCACTGAAGCTTTCTTT
TRBJ1-6	TRBV7-8	TRBD1	-	CASSGLDRDNSPLHF	TGTGCCAGCAGCGGATTGGACAGGGATAATTCACCCCTCCACTTT
TRBJ2-1	TRBV2	-	-	CASSDRTNPEQFF	TGTGCCAGCAGTGACCGGACTAACCCCGAGCAGTTCTTC
TRBJ1-1	TRBV19	TRBD1	-	CASSIWRQGGTEAFF	TGTGCCAGTAGTATATGGAGACAGGGAGGCACTGAAGCTTTCTTT
TRBJ2-7	TRBV29-1	-	-	CSVEGAYEQYF	TGCAGCGTTGAGGGGGCCTACGAGCAGTACTTC
TRBJ2-7	TRBV2	-	-	CASREVHGSSYEQYF	TGTGCCAGCAGGGAAGTTCACGGAAGCTCCTACGAGCAGTACTTC